The source of this T cell receptor beta chain is a study of cytomegalovirus exposure and HLA in healthy donors listed by TCRdb under 2017. About the study as a whole: In an earlier analysis of around 540 of the donors, approximately 300 Gb of sequence data and 95 million to 130 million unique TCR beta sequences from about 179 million T cells were reported. The study used immunosequencing to profile the T cell repertoires of 600 to 850 subjects and linked those repertoires to cytomegalovirus serostatus. A later genetic analysis took genome-wide SNP genotypes for about 65% of the 666 donors and used that subset as a discovery cohort. To study patterns of TCR occurrence, a later analysis re-analyzed previously published TCR beta repertoires from around 670 donors and added high-resolution HLA genotyping. The genetic ancestry cluster associated with self-reported Caucasian donors included roughly four fifths of the 350 to 500 genotyped donors. Roughly 310 gigabases of sequencing data and tens of millions of unique TCR sequences were included in an early release covering about 700 HLA-typed donors. Typing coverage varied by locus: roughly 620-630 donors for A, B, C, DRB1 and DQB1; roughly 510 for DQA1; more than 600 for DPA1; approximately 450 for DPB1. Besides the first cohort of under 700 subjects, a separate validation cohort made up of some 110 different subjects was used. All discovery cohort repertoires had been generated on a single sequencing platform. The study was designed to test whether signatures of past pathogen exposure could be identified by cataloging public T cell receptors. To decide whether each TCR beta V gene segment behaved as functional or pseudogenic, an earlier analysis of some 540 of the donors relied on high-throughput TCR beta sequencing. Alongside the repertoire data, information on donor age, sex, ethnicity and CMV serostatus was compiled. Roughly 5 DR-DQ haplotypes were handled as single units for association and clustering because linkage in the cohort was strong. To predict cytomegalovirus infection status, the study combined high-throughput TCR immunosequencing, statistical association of individual TCRs with disease status, and machine learning. Rather than using new phenotypic data, the later analysis identified candidate immune exposures from TCR beta sequences and from how often those sequences occurred across donors. HLA typing covered class I and class II loci at four-digit resolution. Across approximately 400 genotyped donors of the cohort, an average of about 240,000 unique TCR beta nucleotide sequences per donor were sequenced, and roughly a sixth of those sequences were non-productive. Study-wide findings and limitations: The study listed around 160 TCR beta chains as associated with cytomegalovirus. When HLA alleles, especially DR and DQ, strongly co-occurred, TCR associations were difficult to assign to individual alleles. Sequencing depth was assumed to be roughly uniform across donors in the presence/absence analyses, though that assumption may not hold. Linkage disequilibrium might explain the correlated functional status among segregating V segments, but an unknown experimental factor could not be ruled out. The earlier analysis of almost 600 of the donors excluded some 15 rarely observed V segments, including chromosome 9 orphons, because counts were too low. A further reported finding was that TCR beta sequences accurately predicted the HLA-A and HLA-B alleles for most subjects in the first cohort. Some IMGT-functional V segments, including TRBV6-2 and TRBV6-3, could not be distinguished by the 87-base-pair reads and were therefore excluded. A few of the identified cytomegalovirus-associated TCR beta chains were confirmed in vitro to be specific for cytomegalovirus antigens. Most TCR sequences were seen in very few donors, while some public TCRs were found in many individuals. V-gene and J-gene trimming of TCR beta chains was associated with a missense DCLRE1C variant in a later genetic analysis, and the association was replicated in an independent cohort. The authors suggested that the approach could potentially be generalized to other disease states and immunological phenotypes. Because HLA typing was unavailable for some donors at each locus, only the typed subset was used in association tests. CMV serostatus was the only immune exposure information available for the cohort. In a later analysis, 15,000 to 20,000 TCR beta sequences were associated with specific HLA alleles at a false discovery rate of 0.05. According to a later analysis, most CMV-associated TCR beta chains appeared to be HLA-restricted, and the HLA associations seemed to be driven largely by CMV exposure. An earlier analysis of approximately 500 of the donors showed that most TCR beta V segments appeared in productive rearrangements either about 87% or about 30% of the time, which broadly matched IMGT annotations. In this cohort, only TCR beta chains were sequenced, and detectable features were limited by the absence of alpha or paired-chain data. According to a later genetic analysis, donors in an Asian-associated ancestry cluster had fewer N-insertions in productive TCRs than the approximately 700-donor mean. In a later analysis, HLA-associated TCR beta chains showed more clonal expansion and lower generation probabilities than non-associated chains that were equally common. In a later analysis, several top co-occurrence clusters were reported to appear linked to parvovirus B19, influenza, CMV and Epstein-Barr virus. According to a later analysis, TCR association rates differed among HLA loci, with DRB1 alleles showing the most associated TCRs and HLA-C alleles showing the fewest. A cluster of highly shared sequence variants was judged likely to be a technical artifact of the sequencing pipeline. In both the original and validation cohorts, the classifier was reported to diagnose cytomegalovirus status with high specificity and sensitivity.

Receptors were amplified or captured by the immunoSEQ multiplex PCR assay. For the multiplex PCR, a mixture combining 60 forward primers for TCR Vbeta segments and 13 reverse primers for TCR Jbeta segments was used. A multiplex PCR assay on genomic DNA amplified the CDR3 region of rearranged TCR beta genes. The Illumina HiSeq System was used to sequence the amplified TCR beta libraries as 87-base-pair reads. Under the source paper's analysis protocol: A later analysis counted about 82 million unique TCR beta chains across the 550 to 750 repertoires, and 9 million to 14 million of these chains were shared by at least two donors. To remove PCR and sequencing errors, raw reads were error-corrected and collapsed into unique sequences using a nearest-neighbor algorithm that merged closely related sequences. Alignment of CDR3 sequences to IMGT reference sequences was used to assign V, D and J gene segments. Each retained sequence needed at least a six-nucleotide match to both a V gene segment and a J gene segment. Rearrangements were classified as productive when the CDR3 lacked stop codons and remained in frame with V and J, and all other rearrangements were classified as non-productive. Following IMGT convention, CDR3 was defined as the stretch from the second conserved V-encoded cysteine to the conserved J-encoded phenylalanine. Sequences without an unambiguous match to a single V gene segment were excluded from the earlier analysis of almost 600 of the donors. An earlier analysis of roughly 590 of the donors called V segments functional above 56.7% productive rearrangements and segregating when the between-donor standard deviation exceeded 5%. A statistical classification framework was built to diagnose cytomegalovirus status from the catalog of TCR beta chain sequences. A later analysis assigned V and J genes by comparing TCR nucleotide sequences with IMGT/GENE-DB human TR gene sequences. In a later analysis, CDR3 sequences and most-parsimonious VDJ recombination scenarios were assigned using the TCRdist pipeline. In a later analysis, each TCR beta chain was defined by its CDR3 amino acid sequence together with its V-gene family, and reads lacking a unique V-gene family were excluded. To address suspected cross-contamination and a sequencing artifact, a later analysis removed around 590 highly shared, low-generation-probability nucleotide sequences. In a later analysis, a clonal expansion index was calculated for each public chain from normalized within-repertoire ranks of inferred template counts. A later analysis computed generation probabilities with a VDJ recombination model fitted to out-of-frame rearrangements, and checked the results against IGoR. A later analysis scored TCR-TCR, TCR-HLA and TCR-CMV co-occurrence with hypergeometric tests, applying a repertoire-size bias correction to TCR pairs. In a later analysis, false discovery rates were estimated by permuting HLA or CMV assignments 20 times. A later analysis grouped co-occurring TCRs with DBSCAN, adding TCRdist sequence similarity when clustering within HLA-allele-positive subsets. For co-occurrence clustering, repertoires with fewer than 30,000 or more than 120,000 public chains were excluded, along with four or five repertoires with anomalous nucleotide sharing. TCRdb stores this immuneACCESS table with in-frame sequences only. Part of the clones is absent; in the studies checked, under half of the shortfall reflects unresolved V genes, and no reason is known for the rest. The DNA was the basis for D and trimming; V, J and clone size are from that table. This sample gives 130,000 to 150,000 clones in total; about 79% of them show up just once. Jointly, the top ten make up around 4.5% of the sample.

Via the germline V gene, CDR1 is SGHRS and CDR2 YFSETQ. Trimming costs V 4 bases and J 9 bases, and their ends lie 16 bases apart. Spanning cysteine to phenylalanine, the CDR3 consists of 14 amino acids. CDR3 DNA only is kept here, 42 bases in frame from base 1. This clone showed up just a few times. Its antigen remains unidentified. No base quality information exists; no much larger clone differs at one position. The cohort consisted of 600 or so healthy bone marrow donors. Cohort members were all nominally healthy when sampled, although unrecorded immune exposures were likely present. The donor tested CMV seropositive, placing the donor among the roughly 300 seropositive members of the cohort. A peripheral blood sample was provided by each donor, and peripheral blood mononuclear cells were used for TCR beta sequencing. Genomic DNA extraction from the blood cell samples was performed with the Qiagen DNeasy Blood Extraction Kit.

The material sequenced was PBMCs. The chain was built from TRBV5-1 and TRBJ2-2, with the D segment identity uncertain. This clonotype was sampled from a man aged 35 to 55 in good health and CMV-seropositive. The CDR3 region has the sequence CASSTSGFPRELFF. DNA sequence: TGCGCCAGCAGCACCTCCGGGTTTCCCCGGGAGCTGTTTTTT. The full variable domain, with segments outside the CDR3 supplied by the reference TRBV5-1 and TRBJ2-2 proteins, appears as KAGVTQTPRYLIKTRGQQVTLSCSPISGHRSVSWYQQTPGQGLQFLFEYFSETQRNKGNFPGRFSGRQFSNSRSEMNVSTLELGDSALYLCASSTSGFPRELFFGEGSRLTVL.